What follows describes a single TCR beta chain. The antigen remains undetermined. The junction does not match germline at one end; this may be a read error. Newly diagnosed hyperthyroidism, duration under 2 months, in patients aged 18 to 65. Exclusion followed for patients with uncontrolled infection, other autoimmune disease, pregnancy or lactation. Diagnoses were established using clinical symptoms, serum thyroxine and TRAb, thyroid ultrasound and orbital computed tomography. The entry originates in a study of T cells in Graves' hyperthyroidism and ophthalmopathy. Study-level findings and limits: Blood also held most thyroid clonotypes expanded beyond 0.001.

CDR3 size: 16 residues. The germline V gene has CDR1 MRHNA and CDR2 SNTAGT. The investigators amplified TCR beta CDR3 regions from RNA transcripts. A first-round RT-PCR of the TCR CDR3 used the HTBI primer set. MiXCR, run by TCRdb on the multiplex PCR reads, gives a single entry per CDR3 protein. The sample has approximately 590,000 distinct CDR3 sequences, less than 20% seen once; the top ten hold approximately 7.4%. This TCR came from a woman aged 25-40 years with Graves' hyperthyroidism. This rearrangement joins TRBV6-4 to TRBJ2-1; no clear D gene. Source material: blood. The CDR3 DNA sequence: TGTGCCGGCAGTGCTGAAGCCCTGAGCTCCTACAATGAGCAGTTCTTC. As protein: CAGSAEALSSYNEQFF.